This TCR beta chain was sequenced for a study of technical replicates of blood from a handful of donors. The protocol was immunoSEQ multiplex PCR, while the TCRdb copy is restricted to in-frame clones and leaves out a portion. The sample holds roughly 79,000 clones, around 92% seen once. Source material: T cells isolated from PBMCs. The TCR was taken from a human donor in good health.

CDR3: CATGQGLGETQYF. As DNA, the CDR3 is TGTGCCACCGGACAGGGTTTAGGGGAGACCCAGTACTTC. This chain links TRBV19 with TRBJ2-5; TRBD1 matches 8 bases. Losses at the gene ends were 10 bases for V and 5 bases for J; bases not matched to a gene: 9. From germline, CDR1 is LNHDA and CDR2 SQIVND (reference sequence). The CDR3 has 13 residues.